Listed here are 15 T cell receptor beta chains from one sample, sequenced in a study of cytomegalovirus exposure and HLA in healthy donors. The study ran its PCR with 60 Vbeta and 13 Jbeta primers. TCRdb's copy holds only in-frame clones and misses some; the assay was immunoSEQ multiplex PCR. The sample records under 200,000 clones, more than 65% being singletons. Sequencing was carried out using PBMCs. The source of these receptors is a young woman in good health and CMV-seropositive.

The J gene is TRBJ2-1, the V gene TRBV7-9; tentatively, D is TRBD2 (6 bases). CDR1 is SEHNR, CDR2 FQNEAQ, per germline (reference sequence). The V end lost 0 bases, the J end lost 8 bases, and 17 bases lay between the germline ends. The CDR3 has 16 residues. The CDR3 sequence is CASSLAGRQRDYEQFF. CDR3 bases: TGTGCCAGCAGCTTAGCCGGGAGACAGCGTGACTATGAGCAGTTCTTC.

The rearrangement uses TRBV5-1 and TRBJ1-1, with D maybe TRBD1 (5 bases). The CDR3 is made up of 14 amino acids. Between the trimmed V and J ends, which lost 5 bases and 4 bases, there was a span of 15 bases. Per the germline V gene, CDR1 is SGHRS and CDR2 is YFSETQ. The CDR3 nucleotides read TGCGCCAGCAGTCCCAGGGATGGTGGCACTGAAGCTTTCTTT. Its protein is CASSPRDGGTEAFF.

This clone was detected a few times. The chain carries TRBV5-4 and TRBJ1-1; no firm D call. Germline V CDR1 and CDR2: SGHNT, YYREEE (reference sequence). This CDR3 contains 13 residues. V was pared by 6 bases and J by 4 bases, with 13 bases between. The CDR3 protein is CASNTEVGTEAFF. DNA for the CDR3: TGTGCCAGCAACACGGAGGTCGGCACTGAAGCTTTCTTT.

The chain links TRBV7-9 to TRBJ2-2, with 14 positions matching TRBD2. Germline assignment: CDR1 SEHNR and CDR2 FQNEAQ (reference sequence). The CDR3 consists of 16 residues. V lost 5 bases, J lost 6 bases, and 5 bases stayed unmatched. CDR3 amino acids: CASSGTSGSAAGELFF. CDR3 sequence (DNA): TGTGCCAGCAGCGGGACTAGCGGGAGTGCGGCCGGGGAGCTGTTTTTT.

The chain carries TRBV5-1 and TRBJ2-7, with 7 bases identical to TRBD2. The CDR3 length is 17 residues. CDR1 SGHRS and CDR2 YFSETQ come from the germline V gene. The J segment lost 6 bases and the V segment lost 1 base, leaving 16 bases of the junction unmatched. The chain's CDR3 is CASSLQRGGGYYGEQYF. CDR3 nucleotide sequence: TGCGCCAGCAGCTTGCAGCGGGGAGGAGGCTACTACGGCGAGCAGTACTTC. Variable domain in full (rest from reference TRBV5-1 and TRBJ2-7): KAGVTQTPRYLIKTRGQQVTLSCSPISGHRSVSWYQQTPGQGLQFLFEYFSETQRNKGNFPGRFSGRQFSNSRSEMNVSTLELGDSALYLCASSLQRGGGYYGEQYFGPGTRLTVT.

This CDR3 is CASSGGQARDEKLFF. The CDR3 DNA reads as TGCGCCAGCAGCGGAGGACAGGCGAGGGATGAAAAACTGTTTTTT. This sequence joins TRBV5-1 and TRBJ1-4; TRBD1 matches 7 bases. Germline CDR1 is SGHRS and CDR2 is YFSETQ. Losses at the gene ends were 4 bases for V and 6 bases for J; bases not matched to a gene: 9. The CDR3 length is 15 residues.

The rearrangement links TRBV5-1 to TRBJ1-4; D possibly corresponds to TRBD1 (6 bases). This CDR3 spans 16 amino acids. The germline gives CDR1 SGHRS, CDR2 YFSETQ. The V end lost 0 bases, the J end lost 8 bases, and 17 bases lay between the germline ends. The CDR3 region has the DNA TGCGCCAGCAGCTTGGCGGTACAGGGTTTGCGGGAAAAACTGTTTTTT. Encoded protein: CASSLAVQGLREKLFF.

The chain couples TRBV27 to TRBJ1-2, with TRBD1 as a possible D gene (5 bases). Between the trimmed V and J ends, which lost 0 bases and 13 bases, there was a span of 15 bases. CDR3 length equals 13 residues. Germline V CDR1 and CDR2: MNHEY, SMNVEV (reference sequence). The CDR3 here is CASSLSIAGFATF. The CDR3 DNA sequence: TGTGCCAGCAGTTTATCGATCGCAGGGTTTGCCACCTTC.

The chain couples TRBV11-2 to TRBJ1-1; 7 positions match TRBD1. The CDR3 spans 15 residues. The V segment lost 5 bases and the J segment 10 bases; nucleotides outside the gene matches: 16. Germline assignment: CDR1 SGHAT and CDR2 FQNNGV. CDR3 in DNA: TGTGCCAGCAGCCGCCCGGGACAGTCTCCCTACCCAGCTTTCTTT. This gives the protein CASSRPGQSPYPAFF.

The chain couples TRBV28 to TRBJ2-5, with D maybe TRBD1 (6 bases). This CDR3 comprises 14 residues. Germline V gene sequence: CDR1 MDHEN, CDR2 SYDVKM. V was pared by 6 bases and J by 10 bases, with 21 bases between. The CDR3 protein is CASRGARPREDQYF. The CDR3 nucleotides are TGTGCCAGCAGGGGGGCCAGGCCCCGCGAAGACCAGTACTTC.

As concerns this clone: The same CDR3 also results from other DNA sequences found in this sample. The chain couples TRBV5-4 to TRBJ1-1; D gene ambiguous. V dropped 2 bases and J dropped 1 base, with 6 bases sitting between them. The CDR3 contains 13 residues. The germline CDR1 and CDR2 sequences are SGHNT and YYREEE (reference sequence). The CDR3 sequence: CASSLRGNTEAFF. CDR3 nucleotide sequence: TGTGCCAGCAGCTTACGGGGGAACACTGAAGCTTTCTTT.

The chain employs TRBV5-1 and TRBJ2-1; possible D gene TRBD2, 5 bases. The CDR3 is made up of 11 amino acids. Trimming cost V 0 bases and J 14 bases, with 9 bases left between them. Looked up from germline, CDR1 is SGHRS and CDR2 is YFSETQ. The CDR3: CASSLEAEEFF. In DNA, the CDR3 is TGCGCCAGCAGCTTGGAAGCGGAGGAGTTCTTC.

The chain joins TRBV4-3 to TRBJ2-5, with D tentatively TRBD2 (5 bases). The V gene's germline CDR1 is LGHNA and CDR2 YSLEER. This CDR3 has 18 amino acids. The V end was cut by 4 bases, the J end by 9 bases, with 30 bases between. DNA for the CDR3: TGCGCCAGCAGCCCTAGTGGCCTTACACTAAACATCGTGGAGGCCCAGTACTTC. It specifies CASSPSGLTLNIVEAQYF.

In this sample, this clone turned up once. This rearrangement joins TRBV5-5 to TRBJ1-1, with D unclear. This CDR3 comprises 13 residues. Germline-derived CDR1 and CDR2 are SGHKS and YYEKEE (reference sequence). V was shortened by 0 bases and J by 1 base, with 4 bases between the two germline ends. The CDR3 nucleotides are TGTGCCAGCAGCTTGGACAGGAACACTGAAGCTTTCTTT. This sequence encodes CASSLDRNTEAFF.

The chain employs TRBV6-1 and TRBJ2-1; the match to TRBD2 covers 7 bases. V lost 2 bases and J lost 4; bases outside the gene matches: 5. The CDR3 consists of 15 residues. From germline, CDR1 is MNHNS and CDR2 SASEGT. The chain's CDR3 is CASSEMGGGYNEQFF. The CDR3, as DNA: TGTGCCAGCAGTGAAATGGGGGGGGGATACAATGAGCAGTTCTTC.